This passage covers 32 T cell receptor beta chains from one sample sequenced in a study of cytomegalovirus exposure and HLA in healthy donors. PCR was performed using 60 Vbeta and 13 Jbeta primers. Sequenced by immunoSEQ multiplex PCR; TCRdb stores in-frame clones only, minus some. The table has about 140,000 clones, roughly three quarters seen once; the top ten hold under 3%. Sample: PBMCs. The source of these receptors is a female donor in good health and CMV-seronegative.

This clone came up once. V usage is TRBV5-4 and J usage is TRBJ1-1; D might be TRBD1 (5 bases). The CDR3 extends over 15 amino acids. Germline V gene sequence: CDR1 SGHNT, CDR2 YYREEE (reference sequence). V shed 1 base and J shed 5 bases, with 15 bases lying between them. The CDR3 reads CASSLRVQGGTEAFF. Here the CDR3 DNA reads TGTGCCAGCAGCTTGAGGGTGCAGGGAGGTACTGAAGCTTTCTTT.

The sample holds one count of this clone. The J gene is TRBJ1-5, the V gene TRBV9, with unresolved D. The V end was cut by 4 bases, the J end by 1 base, with 15 bases between. The CDR3 is made up of 16 amino acids. The germline CDR1 and CDR2 sequences are SGDLS and YYNGEE. CDR3 protein: CASSLLLRLSNQPQHF. The CDR3 region has the DNA TGTGCCAGCAGCCTGTTACTTCGCCTCAGCAATCAGCCCCAGCATTTT.

This clone was picked up one time. The CDR3: CASSSLRDRAEKLFF. In DNA form, the CDR3 reads TGTGCCAGCAGTTCCCTCCGGGACAGGGCCGAGAAACTGTTTTTT. The gene calls are TRBV28 and TRBJ1-4; 9 bases line up with TRBD1. From germline, CDR1 is MDHEN and CDR2 SYDVKM. J gave up 11 bases and V 4 bases, and 11 bases lay outside the gene matches. The CDR3 extends over 15 amino acids.

The chain recombines TRBV27 with TRBJ2-7; D may be TRBD2 (5 bases). Germline CDR1 reads MNHEY; CDR2 reads SMNVEV (reference sequence). V was cut by 5 bases and J by 0 bases, with 11 bases left in between. CDR3 length: 14 amino acids. CDR3 DNA sequence: TGTGCCAGCAGTGAGGCAGACTACTCCTACGAGCAGTACTTC. Its translation: CASSEADYSYEQYF.

The chain uses TRBV7-9 and TRBJ2-1, with 7 bases identical to TRBD2. Germline V gives CDR1 SEHNR, CDR2 FQNEAQ (reference sequence). V shed 3 bases, J shed 3 bases, and the junction held 11 bases outside the gene matches. This CDR3 contains 17 residues. CDR3 in DNA: TGTGCCAGCAGCTTCAGGGCATTCGCTAGCGGCTACAATGAGCAGTTCTTC. Protein product: CASSFRAFASGYNEQFF.

J is TRBJ2-1 and V is TRBV5-6; 9 nucleotides align to TRBD2. From germline, CDR1 is SGHDT and CDR2 YYEEEE. The trim removed 3 bases at V and 1 base at J, leaving 5 bases unmatched. CDR3 length: 16 amino acids. The CDR3 DNA reads TGTGCCAGCAGCTCGAAAGCGGGGGGTTCCTACAATGAGCAGTTCTTC. This gives the protein CASSSKAGGSYNEQFF.

This clone was seen a few times. The junction and the germline gene differ at one end; a read error may be behind it. This sequence joins TRBV7-9 and TRBJ1-1; maybe TRBD1 (6 bases). The CDR3 contains 12 residues. Germline lookup yields CDR1 SEHNR and CDR2 FQNEAQ (reference sequence). The CDR3 reads CSSSTWTAEAFF. DNA of the CDR3: TGTTCCAGCAGCACATGGACAGCTGAAGCTTTCTTT. Drawing the rest from reference TRBV7-9 and TRBJ1-1, the complete variable domain is DTGVSQNPRHKITKRGQNVTFRCDPISEHNRLYWYRQTLGQGPEFLTYFQNEAQLEKSRLLSDRFSAERPKGSFSTLEIQRTEQGDSAMYLCSSSTWTAEAFFGQGTRLTVV.

The chain uses TRBV18 and TRBJ1-2; 8 bases agree with TRBD1. V was clipped by 6 bases and J by 6 bases; unmatched bases: 9. CDR1 is KGHSH and CDR2 is LQKENI in the germline V gene. The CDR3 has 14 amino acids. The CDR3 DNA is TGTGCCAGCTCCCAGGGACAGGAGGGTCATGGCTACACCTTC. It codes for CASSQGQEGHGYTF.

The count of this clone is one. The CDR3: CASSYPPGGGYTF. CDR3 DNA: TGTGCCAGCAGCTATCCTCCGGGGGGCGGCTACACCTTC. The chain couples TRBV5-4 to TRBJ1-2, with D maybe TRBD1 (6 bases). The CDR3 totals 13 residues. Germline V lookup: CDR1 SGHNT, CDR2 YYREEE (reference sequence). V shed 3 bases and J shed 8 bases, with 14 bases lying between them.

Worth noting for this clone: At one boundary the junction diverges from the germline segment, which might be a read error. The chain is built from TRBV7-9 and TRBJ2-7; 7 bases line up with TRBD1. Germline lookup yields CDR1 SEHNR and CDR2 FQNEAQ (reference sequence). The CDR3 covers 16 residues. The chain's CDR3 is CSSSPPDRPNSYEQYF. DNA for the CDR3: TGTTCCAGCAGCCCCCCGGACAGGCCAAACTCCTACGAGCAGTACTTC.

CDR3 loop: CASSLAGTSSYEQYF. CDR3 nucleotide sequence: TGTGCCAGCAGCTTAGCTGGCACCAGCTCCTACGAGCAGTACTTC. The chain employs TRBV7-2 and TRBJ2-7; D not certain. Looked up from germline, CDR1 is SGHTA and CDR2 is FQGNSA. CDR3 length: 15 residues. V was clipped by 0 bases and J by 0 bases, with 9 bases between them.

J is TRBJ2-1 and V is TRBV4-2; 7 nucleotides align to TRBD2. Germline V lookup: CDR1 LGHNA, CDR2 YNFKEQ. J lost 9 bases, V lost 0 bases, and 5 bases had no gene match. CDR3 length: 14 residues. The CDR3, as DNA: TGTGCCAGCAGCCAAGACCTTCTAGCGGCTGAGCAGTTCTTC. This codes for CASSQDLLAAEQFF.

The CDR3 is CASSFGTSYEQYF. In DNA, the CDR3 is TGTGCCAGCAGCTTTGGGACATCCTACGAGCAGTACTTC. The V and J genes are TRBV5-6 and TRBJ2-7; D is perhaps TRBD1 (6 bases). Trimming cost V 2 bases and J 1 base, with 7 bases left between them. The germline V gene has CDR1 SGHDT and CDR2 YYEEEE. The CDR3 totals 13 residues.

The chain links TRBV5-4 to TRBJ1-5; D uncertain. Germline V CDR1 and CDR2: SGHNT, YYREEE (reference sequence). This CDR3 contains 13 residues. V gave up 2 bases and J gave up 9 bases, with 12 bases separating them. CDR3 sequence: CASSFEPDSPQHF. In DNA form, the CDR3 reads TGTGCCAGCAGCTTCGAACCCGACTCGCCCCAGCATTTT.

V and J are TRBV7-3 and TRBJ1-6; TRBD1 matches at 7 bases. The V gene's germline CDR1 is SGHTA and CDR2 FQGTGA. This CDR3 contains 15 residues. J lost 10 bases, V lost 6 bases, and 12 bases had no gene match. CDR3 in amino acids: CASRETGTDMSPLHF. The CDR3 bases are TGTGCCAGCAGAGAAACCGGGACAGATATGTCACCCCTCCACTTT. The full variable domain, with the rest looked up from reference TRBV7-3 and TRBJ1-6, is GAGVSQTPSNKVTEKGKYVELRCDPISGHTALYWYRQSLGQGPEFLIYFQGTGAADDSGLPNDRFFAVRPEGSVSTLKIQRTERGDSAVYLCASRETGTDMSPLHFGNGTRLTVT.

The gene calls are TRBV7-9 and TRBJ2-7, with TRBD1 as a possible D gene (5 bases). The length of the CDR3 is 13 residues. Between the trimmed V and J ends, which lost 2 bases and 2 bases, there was a span of 7 bases. The V gene's germline CDR1 is SEHNR and CDR2 FQNEAQ (reference sequence). Here the CDR3 DNA reads TGTGCCAGCAGCTTAACAGGCCCCTACGAGCAGTACTTC. Translating gives CASSLTGPYEQYF. Full variable domain (missing parts from reference TRBV7-9 and TRBJ2-7): DTGVSQNPRHKITKRGQNVTFRCDPISEHNRLYWYRQTLGQGPEFLTYFQNEAQLEKSRLLSDRFSAERPKGSFSTLEIQRTEQGDSAMYLCASSLTGPYEQYFGPGTRLTVT.

The V and J genes are TRBV27 and TRBJ1-1; possible D gene TRBD1, 6 bases. Germline CDR1 and CDR2: MNHEY and SMNVEV (reference sequence). The CDR3 extends over 16 amino acids. With 3 bases removed from V and 1 base from J, the gap between germline ends came to 15 bases. CDR3 bases: TGTGCCAGCAGTTTTTCCTGGGGGACACCGAACACTGAAGCTTTCTTT. Translated, it gives CASSFSWGTPNTEAFF.

The chain is built from TRBV10-3 and TRBJ1-1; D perhaps matches TRBD1 (6 bases). Germline values: CDR1 ENHRY, CDR2 SYGVKD. V lost 6 bases and J 1 base, leaving 12 bases between the germline ends. This CDR3 is 14 amino acids long. CDR3 in DNA: TGTGCCATCAGAGTGACAGGATGGAACACTGAAGCTTTCTTT. This translates into CAIRVTGWNTEAFF.

This sequence joins TRBV28 and TRBJ2-1, with D perhaps matching TRBD1 (6 bases). V lost 6 bases to trimming and J lost 6 bases, with 12 bases between them. CDR1 and CDR2 (germline): MDHEN, SYDVKM. The CDR3 has 13 amino acids. The CDR3 spells CASRQGLVNEQFF. The CDR3 coding sequence is TGTGCCAGCAGACAGGGCCTGGTCAATGAGCAGTTCTTC.

V and J are TRBV29-1 and TRBJ2-5; D is undetermined. The germline CDR1 and CDR2 sequences are SQVTM and ANQGSEA. This CDR3 contains 16 residues. V gave up 1 base and J gave up 0 bases, with 15 bases separating them. For the CDR3, the DNA is TGCAGCGTTGAAGGAGTCTGGAGCGCAGACCAAGAGACCCAGTACTTC. It is translated as CSVEGVWSADQETQYF.

The V and J genes are TRBV27 and TRBJ1-1; 9 nucleotides align to TRBD1. The V segment lost 6 bases and the J segment 0 bases; nucleotides outside the gene matches: 5. This CDR3 region has 15 residues. Germline values: CDR1 MNHEY, CDR2 SMNVEV (reference sequence). The CDR3 reads CASRDRGRMNTEAFF. Here the CDR3 DNA reads TGTGCCAGCAGGGACAGGGGACGGATGAACACTGAAGCTTTCTTT.

The chain combines TRBV28 with TRBJ1-1; 10 nucleotides agree with TRBD1. The CDR3 covers 14 residues. V was clipped by 7 bases and J by 3 bases; unmatched bases: 5. Germline CDR1 reads MDHEN; CDR2 reads SYDVKM. The CDR3 loop is CASNLGQGDTEAFF. The CDR3 region has the DNA TGTGCCAGCAACCTAGGACAGGGGGACACTGAAGCTTTCTTT. The full variable domain, its missing parts supplied by reference TRBV28 and TRBJ1-1, is DVKVTQSSRYLVKRTGEKVFLECVQDMDHENMFWYRQDPGLGLRLIYFSYDVKMKEKGDIPEGYSVSREKKERFSLILESASTNQTSMYLCASNLGQGDTEAFFGQGTRLTVV.

This clone was seen just once. The chain combines TRBV7-9 with TRBJ2-7; 11 bases match TRBD2. The junction had 2 bases not matched to a gene; V was cut back by 7 bases and J by 6 bases. The CDR3 is made up of 12 amino acids. CDR1 SEHNR and CDR2 FQNEAQ come from the germline V gene (reference sequence). In nucleotides, the CDR3 is TGTGCCAGCACCACTAGCGGGGGCGAGCAGTACTTC. Translated, it gives CASTTSGGEQYF.

Judged by abundance, this clone is medium-sized. The chain recombines TRBV6-1 with TRBJ1-6; D gene ambiguous. Germline V lookup: CDR1 MNHNS, CDR2 SASEGT. The CDR3 is 17 amino acids. V lost 4 bases and J 11 bases, leaving 24 bases between the germline ends. The CDR3 DNA follows: TGTGCCAGCAGTGCGAATCTGCGTGGGTTGGCGGGGACACCCCTCCACTTT. Translated, it gives CASSANLRGLAGTPLHF.

The V and J genes are TRBV27 and TRBJ2-3, with 7 bases identical to TRBD1. This CDR3 region has 16 residues. After removal of 5 bases from V and 2 bases from J, the junction contained 10 bases not matched to a gene. Germline assignment: CDR1 MNHEY and CDR2 SMNVEV (reference sequence). CDR3 DNA: TGTGCCAGCAGTCCATACCAGGGACAGATCACAGATACGCAGTATTTT. Translation gives CASSPYQGQITDTQYF.

This clone was detected only a few times. The chain employs TRBV29-1 and TRBJ1-2; no clear D gene. CDR1 and CDR2 (germline): SQVTM, ANQGSEA. The CDR3 is made up of 15 amino acids. Trimming pared 5 bases from V and 4 bases from J, leaving 20 bases between. CDR3 residues: CSVYGLIQLSYGYTF. The CDR3 DNA follows: TGCAGCGTTTACGGACTCATACAGCTCAGCTATGGCTACACCTTC.

This clone was observed a few times. The rearrangement uses TRBV7-9 and TRBJ1-3; 7 bases are a match to TRBD1. This CDR3 has 15 amino acids. With 3 bases clipped from V and 4 bases from J, the junction kept 6 bases outside the gene matches. Germline V CDR1 and CDR2: SEHNR, FQNEAQ (reference sequence). The DNA of the CDR3 is TGTGCCAGCAGCTTGTTTTCAGGGGGAGGAAACACCATATATTTT. Encoded protein: CASSLFSGGGNTIYF. The whole variable domain, remainder taken from reference TRBV7-9 and TRBJ1-3, is DTGVSQNPRHKITKRGQNVTFRCDPISEHNRLYWYRQTLGQGPEFLTYFQNEAQLEKSRLLSDRFSAERPKGSFSTLEIQRTEQGDSAMYLCASSLFSGGGNTIYFGEGSWLTVV.

This clone was seen a handful of times. The chain combines TRBV9 with TRBJ1-3, with D possibly TRBD1 on 5 matching bases. Looked up from germline, CDR1 is SGDLS and CDR2 is YYNGEE. V lost 2 bases and J lost 4, with 16 bases in between. The CDR3 runs 16 residues. CDR3 residues: CASSVGGRGRGNTIYF. As DNA, the CDR3 is TGTGCCAGCAGCGTCGGGGGAAGGGGAAGAGGAAACACCATATATTTT.

The chain uses TRBV28 and TRBJ2-2, with a tentative D call TRBD1 (6 bases). V was shortened by 5 bases and J by 6 bases, with 19 bases between the two germline ends. Germline CDR1 and CDR2: MDHEN and SYDVKM. There are 16 residues in the CDR3. The CDR3 protein is CASSTEGHGLPGELFF. CDR3 bases: TGTGCCAGCAGTACTGAGGGACACGGACTTCCCGGGGAGCTGTTTTTT.

CDR3 nucleotides: TGTGCCACCGGGGGGGCAACTAATGAAAAACTGTTTTTT. This encodes CATGGATNEKLFF. The chain recombines TRBV15 with TRBJ1-4; D possibly corresponds to TRBD1 (5 bases). In germline, CDR1 is LNHNV, CDR2 YYDKDF (reference sequence). The CDR3 runs 13 residues. Trimming left V 8 bases short and J 0 bases short, with 7 bases between.

The V call is TRBV19, the J call TRBJ2-2; TRBD2 agrees at 12 bases. V trimming: 5 bases; J trimming: 4 bases; junction bases outside the gene matches: 5. The length of the CDR3 is 16 residues. Germline V gene lookup returns CDR1 LNHDA and CDR2 SQIVND (reference sequence). The CDR3 region has the DNA TGTGCCAGTAGTGGACTAGCGGGGTCTCGCACCGGGGAGCTGTTTTTT. Encoded protein: CASSGLAGSRTGELFF.

V is TRBV4-2 and J is TRBJ1-2; possibly TRBD1 for D (5 bases). The length of the CDR3 is 22 residues. Germline V gives CDR1 LGHNA, CDR2 YNFKEQ. The ends were cut back, 0 bases at V and 5 bases at J, with 34 bases in the middle. CDR3 residues: CASSQEFTAAGMIQQQGYGYTF. In nucleotides, the CDR3 is TGTGCCAGCAGCCAAGAATTCACGGCAGCAGGTATGATCCAACAGCAGGGTTATGGCTACACCTTC.